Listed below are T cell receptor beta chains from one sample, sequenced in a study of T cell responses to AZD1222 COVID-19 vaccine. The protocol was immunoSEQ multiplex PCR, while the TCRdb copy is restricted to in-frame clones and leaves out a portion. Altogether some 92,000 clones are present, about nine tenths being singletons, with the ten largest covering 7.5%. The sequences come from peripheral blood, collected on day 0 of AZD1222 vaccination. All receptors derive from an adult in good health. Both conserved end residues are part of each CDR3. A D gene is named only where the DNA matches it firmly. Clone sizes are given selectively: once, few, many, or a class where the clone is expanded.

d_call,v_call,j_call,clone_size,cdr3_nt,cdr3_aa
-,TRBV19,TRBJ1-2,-,TGTGCCAGTAGCACAGGTTCTAACTATGGCTACACCTTC,CASSTGSNYGYTF
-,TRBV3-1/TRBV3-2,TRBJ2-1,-,TGTGCCAGCAGCCACCGCGGGTCGGATGAGCAGTTCTTC,CASSHRGSDEQFF
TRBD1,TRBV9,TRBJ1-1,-,TGTGCCAGCAGCGTTCAGGGGGACACTGAAGCTTTCTTT,CASSVQGDTEAFF
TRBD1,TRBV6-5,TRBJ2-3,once,TGTGCCAGCAGTAGACAGGGCGGCCCAGATACGCAGTATTTT,CASSRQGGPDTQYF
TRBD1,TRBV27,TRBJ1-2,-,TGTGCCAGCAGTTTATCGACAGGGCGGGATGGCTACACCTTC,CASSLSTGRDGYTF
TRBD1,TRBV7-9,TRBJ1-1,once,TGTGCCAGCACCAAGGACAGGGGAGTTACTGAAGCTTTCTTT,CASTKDRGVTEAFF
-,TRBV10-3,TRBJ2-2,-,TGTGCCATCAGTGAATCAGAAGGGGCCCCACAGGATCCCGGGGAGCTGTTTTTT,CAISESEGAPQDPGELFF
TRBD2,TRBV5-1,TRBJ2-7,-,TGCGCCAGCAGCTTTAGCGGGGGGGGCGAGCAGTACTTC,CASSFSGGGEQYF
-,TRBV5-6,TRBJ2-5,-,TGTGCCAGCAGCTTGACTCATCGCGAGACCCAGTACTTC,CASSLTHRETQYF
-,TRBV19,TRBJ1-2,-,TGTGCCAGCCATCAAAACCCGAACTATGGCTACACCTTC,CASHQNPNYGYTF
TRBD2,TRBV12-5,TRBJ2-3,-,TGTGCTAGTGGAGGACTAGCGAGCACAGATACGCAGTATTTT,CASGGLASTDTQYF
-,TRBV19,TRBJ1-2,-,TGTGCCAGTATTAAAGGAGGGGCTAACTATGGCTACACCTTC,CASIKGGANYGYTF
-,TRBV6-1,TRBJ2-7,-,TGTGCCAGCAGTGACCAGGGTTACGAGCAGTACTTC,CASSDQGYEQYF
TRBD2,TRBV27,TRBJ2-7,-,TGTGCCAGCAGTTTCTCCGGGGAGGGGAAGGGCTACGAGCAGTACTTC,CASSFSGEGKGYEQYF